These T cell receptor beta chains were read from a single sample in a study of cytomegalovirus exposure and HLA in healthy donors. The repertoire was sequenced with immunoSEQ multiplex PCR; TCRdb's copy has only in-frame clones and lacks some. The table records around 130,000 clones, about three quarters of them present only once. Sample: PBMCs. Receptors were obtained from a human donor in good health. CDR3s include the opening cysteine and the closing phenylalanine or tryptophan.

CAWSVQAGGTQYF | TRBV30
CASSAVAVGELFF | TRBV25-1
CASSRGGSEQYF | TRBV9
CASSSGQGNGYTF | TRBV5-1
CASSESGVSDEQYF | TRBV5-4
CASSQTTGQGAEEQYF | TRBV4-2
CASSSPLSNTEAFF | TRBV7-3
CASFGSSYNEQFF | TRBV6-5
CASTDIGQGMNTGELFF | TRBV11-1
CSVVPGATYEQYF | TRBV29-1
CASSDGRGSYNEQFF | TRBV7-9
CAWSVRDPRGGEKLFF | TRBV30
CASSTNRQGHYEQYF | TRBV11-1
CASSHPRETNEKLFF | TRBV18
CASSPGQGREQYF | TRBV11-3
CASSLTPTGGDNEQFF | TRBV7-3
CASSYTRTVGGETQYF | TRBV27
CASSPVAGGTYEQYF | TRBV7-9
CASRSGQATYNEQFF | TRBV7-9
CSSSLSSGMNTEAFF | TRBV7-9
CATQTGPGGTEAFF | TRBV18
CASSVGLADNEQFF | TRBV7-6
CASSQVQAGGPADTQYF | TRBV4-1
CASSLWGLADNTGELFF | TRBV7-9
CASRGLAGSEQYF | TRBV4-3
CASSLARVDGYTF | TRBV7-2
CASSTAGGVDYEQYF | TRBV19
CSVRQGITGELFF | TRBV29-1
CASSHHSGVTEAFF | TRBV7-9
CASSFVEESTDTQYF | TRBV28
CASSRDFDNEQFF | TRBV2
CASSIGGQVNEQFF | TRBV19
CASQRTGALTNTEAFF | TRBV19
CASSLEQGGGYGYTF | TRBV11-2
CASSHPDGTGSEQYF | TRBV6-5
CASSYYRTTSSGELFF | TRBV6-5
CASSDLLYNEQFF | TRBV25-1
CASSVAGVGSYEQYF | TRBV6-1
CASSLRTGGLSETQYF | TRBV5-1
CASSFGTDYEQYF | TRBV11-3
CASSQVSVRATGLGQPQHF | TRBV14
CASSPIVLAGPTDTQYF | TRBV9
CSGGDRVEPDSPLHF | TRBV29-1
CATSRVAGGPETQYF | TRBV15
CSVGVGQRGYTF | TRBV29-1
CASSYSSSGYEQYF | TRBV6-5
CASSRGAGKTEAFF | TRBV18
CASSLVGRGGNTIYF | TRBV27
CASSQEATSGGNTGELFF | TRBV4-1
CASSDWQGLGNEKLFF | TRBV7-2
CARSQPARGNYGYTF | TRBV5-3
CASSQDRRQAKLFF | TRBV4-2
CASSSRGQKHTEAFF | TRBV9
CASSSGQNNSPLHF | TRBV5-1
CASRGGQAYEQYF | TRBV2